Below, 2 T cell receptor beta chains from the same sample are listed, as sequenced in a study of blood T cells in healthy people across ages. A J-beta primer mix and a sample-barcoded 5' primer were used in a second PCR of roughly 6 to 11 cycles. TCRdb reprocessed the 5' RACE reads via MiXCR and lists one record per CDR3 protein. Of fewer than 2,000,000 distinct CDR3 sequences in the sample, around 36% were seen once. Material for sequencing was blood. All receptors come from a woman aged 25 to 45 in good health.

This clonotype showed up just a few times. The rearrangement joins TRBV18 to TRBJ2-5, with TRBD2 matching 10 bases. Germline V gene lookup returns CDR1 KGHSH and CDR2 LQKENI. V lost 3 bases, J lost 1 base, and 11 bases stayed unmatched. The CDR3 is 18 amino acids. Here the CDR3 DNA reads TGTGCCAGCTCACCCCCGGCTAGCGGGGGACCTTCCCAAGAGACCCAGTACTTC. Translation: CASSPPASGGPSQETQYF.

The chain combines TRBV12-3 or TRBV12-4 with TRBJ1-1; D possibly corresponds to TRBD1 (5 bases). The CDR3 has 13 amino acids. V lost 6 bases and J lost 6, with 14 bases in between. The CDR3 is CASRPGLVPEAFF. CDR3 nucleotide sequence: TGTGCCAGCAGGCCGGGACTAGTTCCTGAAGCTTTCTTT.